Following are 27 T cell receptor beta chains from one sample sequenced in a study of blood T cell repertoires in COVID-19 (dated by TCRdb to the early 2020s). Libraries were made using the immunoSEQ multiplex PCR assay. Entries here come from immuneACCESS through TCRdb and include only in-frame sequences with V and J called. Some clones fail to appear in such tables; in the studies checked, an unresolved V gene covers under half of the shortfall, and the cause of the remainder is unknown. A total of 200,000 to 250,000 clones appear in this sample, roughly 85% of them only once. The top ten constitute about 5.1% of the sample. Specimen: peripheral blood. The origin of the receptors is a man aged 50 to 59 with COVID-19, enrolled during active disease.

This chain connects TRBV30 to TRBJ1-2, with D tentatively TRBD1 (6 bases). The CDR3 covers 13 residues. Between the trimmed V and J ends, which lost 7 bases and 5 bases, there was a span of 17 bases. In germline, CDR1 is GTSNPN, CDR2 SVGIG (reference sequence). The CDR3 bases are TGTGCCTCGGTGGGGGCGTGGGGTTATGGCTACACCTTC. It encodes CASVGAWGYGYTF.

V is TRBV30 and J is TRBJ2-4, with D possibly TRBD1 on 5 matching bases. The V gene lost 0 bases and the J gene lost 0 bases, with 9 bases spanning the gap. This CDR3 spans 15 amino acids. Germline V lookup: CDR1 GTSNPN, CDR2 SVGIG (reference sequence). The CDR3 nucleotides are TGTGCCTGGAGTGTTCCAGGGCTAGCCAAAAACATTCAGTACTTC. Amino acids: CAWSVPGLAKNIQYF.

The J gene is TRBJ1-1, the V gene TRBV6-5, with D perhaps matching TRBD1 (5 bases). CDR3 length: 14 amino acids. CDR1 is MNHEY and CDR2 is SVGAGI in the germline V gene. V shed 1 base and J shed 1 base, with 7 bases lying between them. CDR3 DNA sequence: TGTGCCAGCAGTTACTTAGACAGGAACACTGAAGCTTTCTTT. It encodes CASSYLDRNTEAFF.

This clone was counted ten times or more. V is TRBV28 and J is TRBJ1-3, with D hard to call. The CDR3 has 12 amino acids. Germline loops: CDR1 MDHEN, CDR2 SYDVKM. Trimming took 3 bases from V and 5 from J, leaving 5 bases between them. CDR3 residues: CASSLNRNTIYF. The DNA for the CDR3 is TGTGCCAGCAGTTTGAACAGAAACACCATATATTTT.

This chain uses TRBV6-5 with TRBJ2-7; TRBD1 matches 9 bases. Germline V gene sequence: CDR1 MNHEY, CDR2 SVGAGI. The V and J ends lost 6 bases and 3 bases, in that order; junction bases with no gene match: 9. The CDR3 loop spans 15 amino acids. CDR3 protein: CASSFPGQGGYEQYF. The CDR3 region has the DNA TGTGCCAGCAGCTTTCCGGGACAGGGTGGCTACGAGCAGTACTTC.

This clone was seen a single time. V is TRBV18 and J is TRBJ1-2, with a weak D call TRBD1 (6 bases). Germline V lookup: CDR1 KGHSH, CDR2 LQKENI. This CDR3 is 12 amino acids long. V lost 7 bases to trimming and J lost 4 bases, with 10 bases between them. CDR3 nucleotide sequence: TGTGCCAGCTTACAGGGTGGCTATGGCTACACCTTC. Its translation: CASLQGGYGYTF.

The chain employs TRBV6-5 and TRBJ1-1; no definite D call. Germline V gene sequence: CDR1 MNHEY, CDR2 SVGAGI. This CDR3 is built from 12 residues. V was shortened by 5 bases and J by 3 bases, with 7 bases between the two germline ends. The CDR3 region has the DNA TGTGCCAGCAGTCCCCGGGACACTGAAGCTTTCTTT. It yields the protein CASSPRDTEAFF.

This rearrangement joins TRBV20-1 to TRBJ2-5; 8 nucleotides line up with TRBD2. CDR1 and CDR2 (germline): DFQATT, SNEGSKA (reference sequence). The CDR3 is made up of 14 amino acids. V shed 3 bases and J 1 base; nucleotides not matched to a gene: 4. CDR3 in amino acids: CSASAGGSQETQYF. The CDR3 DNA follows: TGCAGTGCTAGTGCGGGGGGCTCCCAAGAGACCCAGTACTTC.

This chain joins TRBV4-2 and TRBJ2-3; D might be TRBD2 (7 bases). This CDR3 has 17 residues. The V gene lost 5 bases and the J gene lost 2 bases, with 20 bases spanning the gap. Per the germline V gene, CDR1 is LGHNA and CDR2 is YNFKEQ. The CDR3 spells CASSVRVGGGITDTQYF. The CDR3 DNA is TGTGCCAGCAGCGTCAGGGTAGGGGGGGGTATCACAGATACGCAGTATTTT.

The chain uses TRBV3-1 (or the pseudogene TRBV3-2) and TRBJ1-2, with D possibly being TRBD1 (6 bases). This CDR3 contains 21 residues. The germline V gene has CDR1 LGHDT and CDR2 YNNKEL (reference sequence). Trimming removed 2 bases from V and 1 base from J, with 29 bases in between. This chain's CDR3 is CASSQSPMRPNWAGVNYGYTF. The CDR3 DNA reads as TGTGCCAGCAGCCAATCCCCTATGAGACCAAATTGGGCAGGGGTTAACTATGGCTACACCTTC.

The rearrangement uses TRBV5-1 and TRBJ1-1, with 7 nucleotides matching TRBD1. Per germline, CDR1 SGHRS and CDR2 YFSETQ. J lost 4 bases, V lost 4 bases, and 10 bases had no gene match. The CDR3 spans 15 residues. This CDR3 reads CASSQGTGVATEAFF. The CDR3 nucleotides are TGCGCCAGCAGCCAGGGAACAGGGGTGGCCACTGAAGCTTTCTTT. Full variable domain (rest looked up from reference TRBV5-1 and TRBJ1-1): KAGVTQTPRYLIKTRGQQVTLSCSPISGHRSVSWYQQTPGQGLQFLFEYFSETQRNKGNFPGRFSGRQFSNSRSEMNVSTLELGDSALYLCASSQGTGVATEAFFGQGTRLTVV.

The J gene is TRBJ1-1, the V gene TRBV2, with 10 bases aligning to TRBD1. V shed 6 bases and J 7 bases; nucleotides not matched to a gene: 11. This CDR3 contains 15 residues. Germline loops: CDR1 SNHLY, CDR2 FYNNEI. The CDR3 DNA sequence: TGTGCCAGCAGGTCCGGGACAGGGGATCCTGGTGAAGCTTTCTTT. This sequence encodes CASRSGTGDPGEAFF.

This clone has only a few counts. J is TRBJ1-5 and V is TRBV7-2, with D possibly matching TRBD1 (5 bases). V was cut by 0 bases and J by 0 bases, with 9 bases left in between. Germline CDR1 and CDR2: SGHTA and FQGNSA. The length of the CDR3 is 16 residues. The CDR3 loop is CASSLAGGYSNQPQHF. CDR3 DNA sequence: TGTGCCAGCAGCTTAGCGGGGGGGTATAGCAATCAGCCCCAGCATTTT.

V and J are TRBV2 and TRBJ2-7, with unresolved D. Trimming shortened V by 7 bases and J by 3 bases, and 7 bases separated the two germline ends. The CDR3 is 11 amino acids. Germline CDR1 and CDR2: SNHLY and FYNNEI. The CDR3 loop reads CASKSVYEQYF. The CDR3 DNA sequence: TGTGCCAGCAAATCGGTCTACGAGCAGTACTTC.

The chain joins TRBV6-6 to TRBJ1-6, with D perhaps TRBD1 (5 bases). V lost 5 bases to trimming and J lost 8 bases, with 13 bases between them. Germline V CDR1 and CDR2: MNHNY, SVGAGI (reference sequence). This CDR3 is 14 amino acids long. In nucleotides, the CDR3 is TGTGCCAGCAGTCCCGCAGGGTGGGATTCACCCCTCCACTTT. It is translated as CASSPAGWDSPLHF.

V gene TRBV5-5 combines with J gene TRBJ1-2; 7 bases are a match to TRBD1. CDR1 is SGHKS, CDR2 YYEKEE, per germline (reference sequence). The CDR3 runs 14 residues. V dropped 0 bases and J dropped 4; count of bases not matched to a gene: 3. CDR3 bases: TGTGCCAGCAGCTTGGGGGACAGACTCTATGGCTACACCTTC. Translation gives CASSLGDRLYGYTF. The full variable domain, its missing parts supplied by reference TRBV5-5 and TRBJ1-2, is DAGVTQSPTHLIKTRGQQVTLRCSPISGHKSVSWYQQVLGQGPQFIFQYYEKEERGRGNFPDRFSARQFPNYSSELNVNALLLGDSALYLCASSLGDRLYGYTFGSGTRLTVV.

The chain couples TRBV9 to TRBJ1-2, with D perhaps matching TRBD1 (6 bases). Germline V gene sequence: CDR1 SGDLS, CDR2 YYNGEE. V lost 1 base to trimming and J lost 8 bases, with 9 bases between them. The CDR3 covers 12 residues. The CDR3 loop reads CASSVTGHGYTF. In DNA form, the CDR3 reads TGTGCCAGCAGCGTAACAGGGCACGGCTACACCTTC.

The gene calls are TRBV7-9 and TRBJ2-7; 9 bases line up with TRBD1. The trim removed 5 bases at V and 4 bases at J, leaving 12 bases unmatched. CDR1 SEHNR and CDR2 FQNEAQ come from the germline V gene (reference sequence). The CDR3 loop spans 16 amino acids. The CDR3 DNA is TGTGCCAGCAGCCCCCCCCGCCGGGACAGGGCGTACGAGCAGTACTTC. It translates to CASSPPRRDRAYEQYF.

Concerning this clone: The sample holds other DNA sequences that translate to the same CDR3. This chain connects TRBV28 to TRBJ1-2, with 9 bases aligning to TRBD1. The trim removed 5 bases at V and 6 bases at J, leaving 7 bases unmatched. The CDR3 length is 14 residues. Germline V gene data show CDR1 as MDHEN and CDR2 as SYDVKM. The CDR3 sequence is CASSLGGQGNGYTF. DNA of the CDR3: TGTGCCAGCAGTCTAGGAGGACAGGGGAATGGCTACACCTTC.

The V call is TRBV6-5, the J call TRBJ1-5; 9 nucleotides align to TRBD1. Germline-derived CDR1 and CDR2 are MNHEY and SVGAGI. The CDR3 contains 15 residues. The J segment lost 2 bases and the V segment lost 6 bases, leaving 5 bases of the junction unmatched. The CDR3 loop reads CASRVQGAGNQPQHF. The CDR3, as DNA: TGTGCCAGCAGAGTACAGGGGGCTGGCAATCAGCCCCAGCATTTT.

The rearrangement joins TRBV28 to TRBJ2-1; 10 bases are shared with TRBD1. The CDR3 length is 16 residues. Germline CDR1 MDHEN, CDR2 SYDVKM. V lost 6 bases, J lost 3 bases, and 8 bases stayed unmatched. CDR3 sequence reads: CASSQGRTGGYNEQFF. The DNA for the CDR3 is TGTGCCAGCAGCCAAGGGCGGACAGGGGGCTACAATGAGCAGTTCTTC.

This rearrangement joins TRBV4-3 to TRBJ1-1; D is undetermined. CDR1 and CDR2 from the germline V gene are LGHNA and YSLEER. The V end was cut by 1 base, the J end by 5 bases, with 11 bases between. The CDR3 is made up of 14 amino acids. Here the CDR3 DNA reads TGCGCCAGCAGCCAAGGCCACAGAAATACTGAAGCTTTCTTT. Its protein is CASSQGHRNTEAFF.

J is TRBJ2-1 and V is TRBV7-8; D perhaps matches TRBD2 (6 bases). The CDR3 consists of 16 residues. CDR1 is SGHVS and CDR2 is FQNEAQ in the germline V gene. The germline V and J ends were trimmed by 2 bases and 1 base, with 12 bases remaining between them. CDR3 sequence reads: CASSLPGLPSYNEQFF. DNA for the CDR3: TGTGCCAGCAGCTTACCGGGACTTCCTTCCTACAATGAGCAGTTCTTC. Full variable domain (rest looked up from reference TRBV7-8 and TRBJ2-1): GAGVSQSPRYKVAKRGQDVALRCDPISGHVSLFWYQQALGQGPEFLTYFQNEAQLDKSGLPSDRFFAERPEGSVSTLKIQRTQQEDSAVYLCASSLPGLPSYNEQFFGPGTRLTVL.

The CDR3 reads CASSQTDTDTQYF. The CDR3 nucleotides read TGTGCCAGCAGCCAAACAGACACAGATACGCAGTATTTT. The chain recombines TRBV7-8 with TRBJ2-3; D is ambiguous. CDR1 and CDR2 (germline): SGHVS, FQNEAQ. CDR3 length equals 13 residues. Between the trimmed V and J ends, which lost 5 bases and 2 bases, there was a span of 8 bases.

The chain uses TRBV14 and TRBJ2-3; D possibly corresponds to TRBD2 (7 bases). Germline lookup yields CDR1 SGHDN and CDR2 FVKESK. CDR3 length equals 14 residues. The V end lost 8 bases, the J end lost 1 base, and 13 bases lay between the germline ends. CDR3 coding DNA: TGTGCCAGCTGCTGCGGGGGCCGCACAGATACGCAGTATTTT. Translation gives CASCCGGRTDTQYF.

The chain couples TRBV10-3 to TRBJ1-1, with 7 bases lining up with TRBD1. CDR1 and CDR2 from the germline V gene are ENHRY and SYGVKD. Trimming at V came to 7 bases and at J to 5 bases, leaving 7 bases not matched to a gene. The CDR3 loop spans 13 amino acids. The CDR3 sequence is CAIKPTGRTEAFF. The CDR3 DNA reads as TGTGCCATCAAACCGACAGGGAGGACTGAAGCTTTCTTT.

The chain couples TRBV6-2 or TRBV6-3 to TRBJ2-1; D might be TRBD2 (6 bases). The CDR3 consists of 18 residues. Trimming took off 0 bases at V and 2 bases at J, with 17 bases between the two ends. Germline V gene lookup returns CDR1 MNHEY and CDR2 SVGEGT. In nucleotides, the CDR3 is TGTGCCAGCAGTTACTCGAGTCCTCTCCTAGCGACCTACAATGAGCAGTTCTTC. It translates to CASSYSSPLLATYNEQFF.